A single sample is the source of the 15 T cell receptor beta chains below, sequenced in a study of cytomegalovirus exposure and HLA in healthy donors (dated by TCRdb to about 2017). Library method: the immunoSEQ multiplex PCR assay. For the multiplex PCR, a mixture combining 60 forward primers for TCR Vbeta segments and 13 reverse primers for TCR Jbeta segments was used. TCRdb obtained this table from immuneACCESS and retained in-frame rearrangements with V and J assigned. These tables miss some clones; where compared with another copy, unresolved V genes account for less than half of the shortfall, and the remainder is unexplained. The sample profile shows approximately 140,000 clones; around four fifths of them were found once. In total, the top ten clones hold about 2.2% of the sample. Sequenced input: PBMCs. The receptor set was obtained from a man younger than 40 in good health and CMV-seronegative.

CDR3 residues: CASSPRPGTGRYGHTDTQYF. The DNA for the CDR3 is TGTGCCAGCAGCCCCAGGCCCGGGACAGGGCGGTATGGGCACACAGATACGCAGTATTTT. This chain joins TRBV13 and TRBJ2-3; 9 bases agree with TRBD1. J was trimmed by 2 bases and V by 5 bases; bases with no gene match: 20. Per germline, CDR1 PRHDT and CDR2 FYEKMQ (reference sequence). This CDR3 contains 20 residues.

The chain combines TRBV7-9 with TRBJ2-7; 7 bases line up with TRBD1. From germline, CDR1 is SEHNR and CDR2 FQNEAQ (reference sequence). The CDR3 length is 14 residues. V trimming: 5 bases; J trimming: 1 base; junction bases outside the gene matches: 5. CDR3 nucleotide sequence: TGTGCCAGCAGCAATATGGGACAGTCCTACGAGCAGTACTTC. Translated, it gives CASSNMGQSYEQYF.

The rearrangement links TRBV7-9 to TRBJ2-3; 7 nucleotides match TRBD2. This CDR3 has 13 residues. Germline V CDR1 and CDR2: SEHNR, FQNEAQ (reference sequence). V shed 5 bases and J 6 bases; nucleotides not matched to a gene: 5. CDR3 sequence: CASSLEAGDTQYF. The CDR3 bases are TGTGCCAGCAGCCTAGAAGCGGGGGATACGCAGTATTTT.

The rearrangement joins TRBV15 to TRBJ2-7; no reliable D call. The CDR3 extends over 11 amino acids. Germline V gene data show CDR1 as LNHNV and CDR2 as YYDKDF (reference sequence). V was pared by 5 bases and J by 3 bases, with 5 bases between. The CDR3 DNA sequence: TGTGCCACCAGCGGCCTCTACGAGCAGTACTTC. Encoded protein: CATSGLYEQYF.

V gene TRBV28 combines with J gene TRBJ2-3; D might be TRBD2 (6 bases). Germline V gives CDR1 MDHEN, CDR2 SYDVKM. Trimming shortened V by 9 bases and J by 7 bases, and 26 bases separated the two germline ends. CDR3 length: 16 residues. Here the CDR3 DNA reads TGTGCCAGTGGCGGGGATAGCGGAGGGATCTTGAATACGCAGTATTTT. It yields the protein CASGGDSGGILNTQYF.

The chain carries TRBV19 and TRBJ1-1, with D unresolved. The CDR3 has 14 amino acids. Germline CDR1 reads LNHDA; CDR2 reads SQIVND (reference sequence). Deletions cut 7 bases from V and 5 bases from J, with 17 bases between. The chain's CDR3 is CASTEGNFMTEAFF. The CDR3 nucleotides read TGTGCCAGTACCGAGGGTAATTTTATGACTGAAGCTTTCTTT.

This clone was recorded a few times. The J gene is TRBJ1-1, the V gene TRBV2; 10 bases are shared with TRBD1. There are 16 residues in the CDR3. Trimming at V came to 3 bases and at J to 5 bases, leaving 9 bases not matched to a gene. Looked up from germline, CDR1 is SNHLY and CDR2 is FYNNEI. The CDR3 region is CASSDQSPGQGTEAFF. For the CDR3, the DNA is TGTGCCAGCAGTGACCAATCCCCGGGACAGGGGACTGAAGCTTTCTTT.

V and J are TRBV5-1 and TRBJ2-2; TRBD2 might be the D (5 bases). The length of the CDR3 is 13 residues. Germline CDR1 reads SGHRS; CDR2 reads YFSETQ. V was trimmed by 7 bases and J by 7 bases, leaving 14 bases between them. The chain's CDR3 is CASGRTGIGELFF. DNA of the CDR3: TGCGCCAGCGGCCGGACGGGGATCGGGGAGCTGTTTTTT.

The chain employs TRBV2 and TRBJ2-3, with a tentative D call TRBD2 (5 bases). Trimming shortened V by 6 bases and J by 2 bases, and 12 bases separated the two germline ends. The CDR3 contains 14 residues. Germline CDR1 reads SNHLY; CDR2 reads FYNNEI. This CDR3 is CASSAAENTDTQYF. In DNA form, the CDR3 reads TGTGCCAGCAGCGCAGCGGAGAACACAGATACGCAGTATTTT.

The J gene is TRBJ1-5, the V gene TRBV6-1; tentatively, D is TRBD1 (5 bases). CDR3 size: 15 residues. V lost 8 bases and J 2 bases, leaving 16 bases between the germline ends. Germline V gene sequence: CDR1 MNHNS, CDR2 SASEGT. The CDR3 nucleotides read TGTGCCAGCGCGTCAGGGCGGCCCGGCAATCAGCCCCAGCATTTT. The encoded protein is CASASGRPGNQPQHF.

The J gene is TRBJ2-7, the V gene TRBV18, with 9 bases matching TRBD1. The CDR3 has 15 residues. With 2 bases clipped from V and 5 bases from J, the junction kept 7 bases outside the gene matches. CDR1 and CDR2 (germline): KGHSH, LQKENI. CDR3 in DNA: TGTGCCAGCTCACCAGGGACAGGGATAAAACACGAGCAGTACTTC. Its protein product is CASSPGTGIKHEQYF.

The rearrangement joins TRBV19 to TRBJ2-1; possible D gene TRBD2, 5 bases. V shed 8 bases and J shed 4 bases, with 21 bases lying between them. Per germline, CDR1 LNHDA and CDR2 SQIVND (reference sequence). The CDR3 length is 16 residues. The CDR3 spells CASQRRADRVYNEQFF. The CDR3 DNA sequence: TGTGCCAGTCAGAGGCGAGCGGATAGGGTTTACAATGAGCAGTTCTTC.

This chain connects TRBV5-4 to TRBJ1-2; 9 bases match TRBD1. V lost 5 bases to trimming and J lost 4 bases; unmatched junction nucleotides: 3. This CDR3 contains 13 residues. The germline V gene has CDR1 SGHNT and CDR2 YYREEE (reference sequence). CDR3 nucleotide sequence: TGTGCCAGCAGGGGGACAGGGACCTATGGCTACACCTTC. It encodes CASRGTGTYGYTF.

The DNA of the CDR3 is TGTGCCAGCAGTCGTGGCAGGGTGAGCACAGATACGCAGTATTTT. Protein: CASSRGRVSTDTQYF. The chain employs TRBV2 and TRBJ2-3, with a tentative D call TRBD1 (5 bases). V was clipped by 5 bases and J by 0 bases, with 12 bases between them. In germline, CDR1 is SNHLY, CDR2 FYNNEI. CDR3 length: 15 amino acids.

This clone appeared once. This chain connects TRBV5-1 to TRBJ2-7, with 10 bases matching TRBD2. The V segment lost 0 bases and the J segment 5 bases; nucleotides outside the gene matches: 5. This CDR3 is 15 amino acids long. From germline, CDR1 is SGHRS and CDR2 YFSETQ. The CDR3: CASSLASGSFNEQYF. The CDR3 nucleotides are TGCGCCAGCAGCTTGGCTAGCGGGAGTTTCAACGAGCAGTACTTC.